The rows below give T cell receptor beta chains drawn from one sample of a study of early T cells in non-severe SARS-CoV-2 infection. TCRdb used MiXCR to reprocess the 5' RACE reads, holding one entry per CDR3 protein. The table includes about 80,000 distinct CDR3 sequences, 6% to 7% detected once. The sequencing sample was made of whole blood. The receptors originated from an adult who was a healthcare worker with PCR-confirmed SARS-CoV-2 infection or an uninfected control (not recorded which). Both conserved end residues are part of each CDR3. A D gene is named only where the DNA matches it firmly. Clone size is stated in some rows and not others, as once, few, many or a class when expanded.

J | V | size | D | DNA | CDR3
TRBJ1-3 | TRBV6-6 | . | TRBD1 | TGTGCCAGCAGTGGCGAAGGGGGCTTTGGAAACACCATATATTTT | CASSGEGGFGNTIYF
TRBJ2-7 | TRBV11-2 | . | . | TGTGCCAGCAGCTTAGTAAGGGGCTACGAGCAGTACTTC | CASSLVRGYEQYF
TRBJ2-4 | TRBV2 | . | . | TGTGCCAGCAGTGAAATACAGGGTAAAAACATTCAGTACTTC | CASSEIQGKNIQYF
TRBJ1-2 | TRBV20-1 | many | . | TGCAGTGCTAAAAACAGGGAACTGTATTATGGCTACACCTTC | CSAKNRELYYGYTF
TRBJ2-7 | TRBV28 | few | . | TGTGCCAGCAGGGAAGGACATCCCTCCTACGAGCAGTACTTC | CASREGHPSYEQYF
TRBJ2-3 | TRBV24-1 | many | TRBD1 | TGTGCCACCAGTGATTTACGGGACAGGGAGAGGGGGACAGATACGCAGTATTTT | CATSDLRDRERGTDTQYF
TRBJ2-3 | TRBV6-2/TRBV6-3 | many | . | TGTGCCAGCAGTTACTTTGGCGGAGATACGCAGTATTTT | CASSYFGGDTQYF
TRBJ2-1 | TRBV29-1 | many | TRBD1 | TGCAGCGTTGTTCCGGGACAGGGCAATGAGCAGTTCTTC | CSVVPGQGNEQFF
TRBJ2-5 | TRBV6-1 | . | . | TGTGCCAGCAGGGCAGGCGGTTCCCAAGAGACCCAGTACTTC | CASRAGGSQETQYF
TRBJ2-7 | TRBV5-1 | . | . | TGCGCCAGCAGATTGGGGGCAGCGCCAACCTACGAGCAGTACTTC | CASRLGAAPTYEQYF
TRBJ2-7 | TRBV4-2 | many | . | TGTGCCAGCAGCCAAGATATTGGGCAGGCCCCTGGGGAGCAGTACTTC | CASSQDIGQAPGEQYF
TRBJ2-1 | TRBV12-3/TRBV12-4 | . | . | TGTGCCATGCCTCGGAGAGCCCCGAATGAGCAGTTCTTC | CAMPRRAPNEQFF
TRBJ2-1 | TRBV6-5 | many | TRBD2 | TGTGCCAGCAGTTACCTACTAGCGGGAGGCCGGGGTGGTGAGCAGTTCTTC | CASSYLLAGGRGGEQFF
TRBJ2-2 | TRBV5-1 | . | . | TGCGCCAGCAGCACCCAGGGAAAGTACACCGGGGAGCTGTTTTTT | CASSTQGKYTGELFF
TRBJ2-1 | TRBV7-2 | few | . | TGTGCCAGCAGCTTAGGAGAGATTGCCTACAATGAGCAGTTCTTC | CASSLGEIAYNEQFF
TRBJ2-7 | TRBV20-1 | many | . | TGCAGTGCTAGATCGGGCAGGATGTCCTACGAGCAGTACTTC | CSARSGRMSYEQYF
TRBJ2-5 | TRBV24-1 | many | TRBD2 | TGTGCCACCATGGGTAGCGGGACCCAAGAGACCCAGTACTTC | CATMGSGTQETQYF
TRBJ2-7 | TRBV5-1 | many | . | TGCGCCAGCAGCTTGGCCAGGGGTGTCTACGAGCAGTACTTC | CASSLARGVYEQYF
TRBJ2-5 | TRBV20-1 | . | TRBD2 | TGCAGTGCTAGAGTGGGAGGGATAGAGACCCAGTACTTC | CSARVGGIETQYF
TRBJ2-1 | TRBV6-4 | many | . | TGTGCCAGCAGTGAGCTCCCGGGTCCTAATACCAATGAGCAGTTCTTC | CASSELPGPNTNEQFF
TRBJ1-4 | TRBV7-9 | few | . | TGTGCCAGCCAAGCTACAACTAATGAAAAACTGTTTTTT | CASQATTNEKLFF
TRBJ2-1 | TRBV11-3 | few | TRBD2 | TGTGCCAGCAGCTTAGAGGGGAAAGCGGGAGGGCCCGTCTACAATGAGCAGTTCTTC | CASSLEGKAGGPVYNEQFF
TRBJ2-7 | TRBV19 | few | . | TGTGCCAGTAGTCCGAAGACAAACTCCTACGAGCAGTACTTC | CASSPKTNSYEQYF